The entry below gives a single T cell receptor beta chain sequence along with its context. This specimen belongs to a study of T-cell reconstitution after alpha-beta-depleted transplantation in children. V shed 0 bases and J 6 bases; nucleotides not matched to a gene: 0. Looked up from germline, CDR1 is KGHDR and CDR2 is SFDVKD. CDR3 length equals 13 residues. Unique molecular identifiers were incorporated into the prepared TCRbeta library. TCRdb reprocessed the PCR reads with MiXCR, giving one entry per CDR3 protein. This table holds about 610,000 distinct CDR3 sequences, about 10% found once. The chain is built from TRBV24-1 and TRBJ1-2, with 7 bases lining up with TRBD1. The source was PBMCs from the stem cell graft donor, collected from the stem cell graft. The clonotype comes from a human donor who donated a stem cell graft to a child with acute myeloid leukemia. CDR3 sequence: CATSDLTGDGYTF. The CDR3 DNA follows: TGTGCCACCAGTGATTTGACAGGGGATGGCTACACCTTC.